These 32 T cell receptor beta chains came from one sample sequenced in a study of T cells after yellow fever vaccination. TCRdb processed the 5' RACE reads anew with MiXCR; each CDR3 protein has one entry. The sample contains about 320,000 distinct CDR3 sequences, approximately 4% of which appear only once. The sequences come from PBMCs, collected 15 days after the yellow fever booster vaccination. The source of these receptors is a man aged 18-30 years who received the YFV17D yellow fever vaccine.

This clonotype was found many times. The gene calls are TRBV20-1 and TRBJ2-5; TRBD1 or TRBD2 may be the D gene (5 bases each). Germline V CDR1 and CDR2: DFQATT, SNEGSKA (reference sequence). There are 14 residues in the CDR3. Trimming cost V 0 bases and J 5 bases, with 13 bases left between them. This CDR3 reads CSARDRRQGETQYF. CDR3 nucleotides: TGCAGTGCTAGAGATAGGAGGCAGGGCGAGACCCAGTACTTC.

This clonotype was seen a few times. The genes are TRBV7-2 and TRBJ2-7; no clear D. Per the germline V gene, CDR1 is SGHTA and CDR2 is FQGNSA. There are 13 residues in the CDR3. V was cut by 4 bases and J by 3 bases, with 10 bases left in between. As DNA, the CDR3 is TGTGCCAGCAGCTCCCCCCCGTTCTACGAGCAGTACTTC. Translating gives CASSSPPFYEQYF.

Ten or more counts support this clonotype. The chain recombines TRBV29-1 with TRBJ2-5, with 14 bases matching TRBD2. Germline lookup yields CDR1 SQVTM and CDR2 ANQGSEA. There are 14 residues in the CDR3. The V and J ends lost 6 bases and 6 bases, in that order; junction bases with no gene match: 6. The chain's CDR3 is CSVTTSGGAQTQYF. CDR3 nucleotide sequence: TGCAGCGTCACGACTAGCGGGGGGGCCCAGACCCAGTACTTC.

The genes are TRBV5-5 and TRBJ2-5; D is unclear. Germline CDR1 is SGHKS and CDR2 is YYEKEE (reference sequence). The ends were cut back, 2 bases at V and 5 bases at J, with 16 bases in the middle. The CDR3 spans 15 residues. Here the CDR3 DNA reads TGTGCCAGCAGCTTTATGGGTTTCGTGGGGGAGACCCAGTACTTC. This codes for CASSFMGFVGETQYF.

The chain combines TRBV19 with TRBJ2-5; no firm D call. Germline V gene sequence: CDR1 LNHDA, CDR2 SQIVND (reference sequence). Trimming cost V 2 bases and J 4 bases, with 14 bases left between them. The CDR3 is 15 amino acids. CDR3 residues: CASSIYRSHGETQYF. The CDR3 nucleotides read TGTGCCAGTAGTATATACAGATCCCATGGAGAGACCCAGTACTTC.

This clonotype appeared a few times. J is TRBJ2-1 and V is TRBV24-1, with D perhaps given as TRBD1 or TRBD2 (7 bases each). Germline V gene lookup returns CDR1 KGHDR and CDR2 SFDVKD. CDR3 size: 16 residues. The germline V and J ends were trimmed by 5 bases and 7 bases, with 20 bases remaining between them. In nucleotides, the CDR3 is TGTGCCACCAGTGTCCGGGGGGCAGGGGGATTTAATGAGCAGTTCTTC. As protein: CATSVRGAGGFNEQFF.

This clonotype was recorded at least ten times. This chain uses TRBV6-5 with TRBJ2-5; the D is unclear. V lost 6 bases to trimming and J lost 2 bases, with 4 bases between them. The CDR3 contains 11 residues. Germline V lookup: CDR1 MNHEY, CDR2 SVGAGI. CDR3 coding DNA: TGTGCCAGCAGGCGTCAAGAGACCCAGTACTTC. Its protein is CASRRQETQYF.

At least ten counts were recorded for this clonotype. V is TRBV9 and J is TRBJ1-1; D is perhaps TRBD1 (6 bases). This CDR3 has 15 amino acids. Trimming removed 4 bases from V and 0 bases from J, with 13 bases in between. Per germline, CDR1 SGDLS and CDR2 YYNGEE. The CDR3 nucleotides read TGTGCCAGCAGCCCCCGGACAGCTTTGAACACTGAAGCTTTCTTT. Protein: CASSPRTALNTEAFF.

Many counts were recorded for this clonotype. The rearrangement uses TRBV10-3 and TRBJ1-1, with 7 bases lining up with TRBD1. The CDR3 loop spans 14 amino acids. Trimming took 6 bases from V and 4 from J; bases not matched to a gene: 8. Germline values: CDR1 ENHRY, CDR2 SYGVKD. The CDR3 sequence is CAISGDRGITEAFF. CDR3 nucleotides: TGTGCCATCAGCGGGGACAGAGGAATCACTGAAGCTTTCTTT.

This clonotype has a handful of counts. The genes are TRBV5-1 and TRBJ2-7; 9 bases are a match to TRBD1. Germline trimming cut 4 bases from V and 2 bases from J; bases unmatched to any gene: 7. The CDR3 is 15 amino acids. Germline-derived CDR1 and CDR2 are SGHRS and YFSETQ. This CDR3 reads CASSARQGEAYEQYF. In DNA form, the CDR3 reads TGCGCCAGCAGCGCCCGACAGGGGGAGGCCTACGAGCAGTACTTC.

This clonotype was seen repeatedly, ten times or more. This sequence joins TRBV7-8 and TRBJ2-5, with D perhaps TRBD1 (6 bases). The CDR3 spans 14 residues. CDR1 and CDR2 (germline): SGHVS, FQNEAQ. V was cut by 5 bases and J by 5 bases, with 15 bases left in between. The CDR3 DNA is TGTGCCAGCAGCAACCAGGGGTTTCGGGAGACCCAGTACTTC. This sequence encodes CASSNQGFRETQYF. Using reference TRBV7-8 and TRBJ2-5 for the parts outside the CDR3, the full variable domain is GAGVSQSPRYKVAKRGQDVALRCDPISGHVSLFWYQQALGQGPEFLTYFQNEAQLDKSGLPSDRFFAERPEGSVSTLKIQRTQQEDSAVYLCASSNQGFRETQYFGPGTRLLVL.

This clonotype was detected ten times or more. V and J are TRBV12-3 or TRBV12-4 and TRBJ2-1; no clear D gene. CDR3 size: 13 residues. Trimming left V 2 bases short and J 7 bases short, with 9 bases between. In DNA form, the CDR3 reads TGTGCCAGCAGTTTAAGCTCTGTTAATGAGCAGTTCTTC. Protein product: CASSLSSVNEQFF.

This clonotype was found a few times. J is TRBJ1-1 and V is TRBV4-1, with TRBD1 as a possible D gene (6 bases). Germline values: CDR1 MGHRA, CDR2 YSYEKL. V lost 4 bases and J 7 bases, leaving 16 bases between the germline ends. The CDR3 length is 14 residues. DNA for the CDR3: TGCGCCAGCAGCCGAAGAGGGGGGGCGGATGAAGCTTTCTTT. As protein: CASSRRGGADEAFF.

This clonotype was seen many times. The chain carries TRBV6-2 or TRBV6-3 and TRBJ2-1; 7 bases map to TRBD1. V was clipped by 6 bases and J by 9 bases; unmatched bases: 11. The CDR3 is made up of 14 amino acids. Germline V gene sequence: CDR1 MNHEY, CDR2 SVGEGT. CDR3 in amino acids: CASRHRGGLPEQFF. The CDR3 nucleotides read TGTGCCAGCAGACACAGGGGCGGGCTCCCTGAGCAGTTCTTC.

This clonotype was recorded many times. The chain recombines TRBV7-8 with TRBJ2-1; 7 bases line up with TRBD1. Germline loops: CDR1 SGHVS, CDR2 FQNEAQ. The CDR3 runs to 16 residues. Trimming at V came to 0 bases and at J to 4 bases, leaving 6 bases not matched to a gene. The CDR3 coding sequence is TGTGCCAGCAGCTTAGCGCTACAGGGGCTGTACAATGAGCAGTTCTTC. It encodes CASSLALQGLYNEQFF.

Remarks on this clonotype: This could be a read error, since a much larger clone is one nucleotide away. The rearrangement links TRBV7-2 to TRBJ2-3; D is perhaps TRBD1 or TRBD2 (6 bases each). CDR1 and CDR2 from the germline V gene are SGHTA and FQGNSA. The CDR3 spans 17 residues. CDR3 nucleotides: TGTGCCAGCAGCGTCAACTCGCCGGGGGCCGGCACATATACGCAGTATTTT. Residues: CASSVNSPGAGTYTQYF.

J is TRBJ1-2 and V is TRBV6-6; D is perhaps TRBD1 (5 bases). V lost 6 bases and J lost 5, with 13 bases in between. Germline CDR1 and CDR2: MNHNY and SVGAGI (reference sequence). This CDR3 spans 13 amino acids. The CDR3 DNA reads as TGTGCCAGCAGGCTTCTTGAGGGGTATGGCTACACCTTC. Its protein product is CASRLLEGYGYTF.

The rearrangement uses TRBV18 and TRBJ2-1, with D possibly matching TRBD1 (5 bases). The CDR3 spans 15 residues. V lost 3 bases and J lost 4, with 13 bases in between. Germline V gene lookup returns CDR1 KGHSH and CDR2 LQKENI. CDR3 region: CASSPDRQSYNEQFF. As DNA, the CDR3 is TGTGCCAGCTCACCCGACAGACAAAGTTACAATGAGCAGTTCTTC.

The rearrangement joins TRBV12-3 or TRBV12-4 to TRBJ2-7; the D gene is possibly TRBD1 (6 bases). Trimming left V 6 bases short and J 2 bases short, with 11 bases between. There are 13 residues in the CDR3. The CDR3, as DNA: TGTGCCAGCAGGGTGACAGGAGCCTACGAGCAGTACTTC. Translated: CASRVTGAYEQYF.

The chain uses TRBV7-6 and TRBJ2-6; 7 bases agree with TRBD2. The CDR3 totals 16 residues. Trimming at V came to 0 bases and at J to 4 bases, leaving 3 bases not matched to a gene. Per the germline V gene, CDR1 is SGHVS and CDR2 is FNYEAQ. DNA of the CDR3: TGTGCCAGCAGCTTAGCGTGGCGGGAGGGGGCCAACGTCCTGACTTTC. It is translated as CASSLAWREGANVLTF.

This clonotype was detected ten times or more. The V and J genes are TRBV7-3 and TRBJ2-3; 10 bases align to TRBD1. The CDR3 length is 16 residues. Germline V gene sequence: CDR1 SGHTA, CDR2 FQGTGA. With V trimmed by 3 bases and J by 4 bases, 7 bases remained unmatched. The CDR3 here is CASSFTGTGEADTQYF. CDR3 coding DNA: TGTGCCAGCAGCTTCACCGGGACAGGGGAGGCAGATACGCAGTATTTT.

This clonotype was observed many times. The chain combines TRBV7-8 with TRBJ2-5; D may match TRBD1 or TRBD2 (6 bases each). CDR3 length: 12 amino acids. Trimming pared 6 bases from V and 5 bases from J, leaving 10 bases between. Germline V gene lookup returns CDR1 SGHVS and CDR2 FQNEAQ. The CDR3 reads CASRGGVETQYF. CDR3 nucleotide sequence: TGTGCCAGCAGGGGGGGCGTGGAGACCCAGTACTTC.

The CDR3 sequence: CASSQRVTEETQYF. The CDR3, as DNA: TGCGCCAGCAGCCAAAGAGTGACGGAAGAGACCCAGTACTTC. This chain connects TRBV4-1 to TRBJ2-5; D is unclear. The V and J ends lost 2 bases and 3 bases respectively, with 10 bases between them. This CDR3 has 14 amino acids. Germline values: CDR1 MGHRA, CDR2 YSYEKL.

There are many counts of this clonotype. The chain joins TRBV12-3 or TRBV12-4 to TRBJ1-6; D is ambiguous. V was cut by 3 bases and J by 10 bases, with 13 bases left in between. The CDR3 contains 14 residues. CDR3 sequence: CASSLGFGESPLHF. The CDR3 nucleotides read TGTGCCAGCAGTTTGGGGTTCGGGGAATCACCCCTCCACTTT.

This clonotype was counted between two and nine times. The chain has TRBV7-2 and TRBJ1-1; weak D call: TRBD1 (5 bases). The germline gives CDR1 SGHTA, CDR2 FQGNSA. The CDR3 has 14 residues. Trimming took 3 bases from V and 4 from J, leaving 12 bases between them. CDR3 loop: CASSLGGMGTEAFF. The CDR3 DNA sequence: TGTGCCAGCAGCTTGGGGGGAATGGGCACTGAAGCTTTCTTT.

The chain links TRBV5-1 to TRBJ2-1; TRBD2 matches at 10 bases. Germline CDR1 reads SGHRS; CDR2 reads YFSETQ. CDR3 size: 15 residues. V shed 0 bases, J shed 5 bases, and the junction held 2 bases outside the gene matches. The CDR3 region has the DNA TGCGCCAGCAGCTTGGTCCTAGCGGGGGACAATGAGCAGTTCTTC. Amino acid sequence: CASSLVLAGDNEQFF.

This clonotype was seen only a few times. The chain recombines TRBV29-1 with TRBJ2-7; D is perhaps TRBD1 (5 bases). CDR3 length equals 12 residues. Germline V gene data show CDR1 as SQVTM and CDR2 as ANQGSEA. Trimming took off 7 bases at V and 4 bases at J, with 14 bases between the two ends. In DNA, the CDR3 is TGCAGCGCGTGGACAATACGTTACGAGCAGTACTTC. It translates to CSAWTIRYEQYF.

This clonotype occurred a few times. The CDR3 sequence: CASSPGQGAEKLFF. The CDR3 bases are TGCGCCAGCTCCCCGGGACAGGGGGCGGAAAAACTGTTTTTT. The J gene is TRBJ1-4, the V gene TRBV5-1, with TRBD1 matching 12 bases. J gave up 8 bases and V 7 bases, and 6 bases lay outside the gene matches. Per the germline V gene, CDR1 is SGHRS and CDR2 is YFSETQ. The CDR3 has 14 residues.

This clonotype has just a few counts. The CDR3 bases are TGTGCCAGCAGCTTTAGGGGATTACATGCAACTAATGAAAAACTGTTTTTT. Translation: CASSFRGLHATNEKLFF. This chain links TRBV7-8 with TRBJ1-4, with a possible D match to TRBD1 (5 bases). The CDR3 runs 17 residues. The V gene's germline CDR1 is SGHVS and CDR2 FQNEAQ. V lost 3 bases and J 0 bases, leaving 14 bases between the germline ends.

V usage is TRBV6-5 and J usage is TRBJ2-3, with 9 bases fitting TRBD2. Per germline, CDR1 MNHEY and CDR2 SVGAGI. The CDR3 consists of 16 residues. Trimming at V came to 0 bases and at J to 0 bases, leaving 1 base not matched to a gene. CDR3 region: CASSYSLAGSTDTQYF. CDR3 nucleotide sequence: TGTGCCAGCAGTTACTCGCTAGCGGGGAGCACAGATACGCAGTATTTT.

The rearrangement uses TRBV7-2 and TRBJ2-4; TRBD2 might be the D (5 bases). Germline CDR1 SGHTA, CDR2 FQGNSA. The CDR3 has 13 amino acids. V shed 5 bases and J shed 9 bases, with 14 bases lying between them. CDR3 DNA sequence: TGTGCCAGCAGCCCCCCCGCGGGTCGCATTCAGTACTTC. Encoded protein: CASSPPAGRIQYF.

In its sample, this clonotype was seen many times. The CDR3 bases are TGTGCCAGCAGTCCTCGGGACTTCTCATCCTACGAGCAGTACTTC. This translates into CASSPRDFSSYEQYF. The rearrangement links TRBV12-3 or TRBV12-4 to TRBJ2-7; tentative D call: TRBD2 (6 bases). The CDR3 totals 15 residues. The V gene lost 5 bases and the J gene lost 1 base, with 15 bases spanning the gap.